This is a list of T cell receptor beta chains from one sample in a study of graft-versus-host responses after intestinal transplantation. TCRdb keeps only in-frame clones here, not all; method: immunoSEQ multiplex PCR. The sample shows tens of thousands of clones, approximately 88% of them seen only once. Antigens for these TCRs are unknown. This material consisted of unstimulated CD4+ T cells sorted from spleen or lymph node cells, taken before transplant. Every receptor here comes from a human donor who was the organ donor for an intestinal transplant. The CDR3 runs from the conserved cysteine through the conserved F or W. The D gene is left open where the match is weak. Clone size appears in some rows only: once, few, many, or a class for an expanded clone.

CDR3aa | CDR3nt | j_gene | d_gene | abundance | v_gene
CASSHHSGGRTGELFF | TGTGCCAGCAGTCACCACTCGGGAGGTAGGACCGGGGAGCTGTTTTTT | TRBJ2-2 | TRBD2 | few | TRBV27
CASRQGTGELFF | TGTGCCAGCAGACAGGGTACCGGGGAGCTGTTTTTT | TRBJ2-2 | - | - | TRBV2
CASSSRTSGREREQFF | TGTGCCAGCAGCTCCCGGACTAGCGGGAGGGAACGTGAGCAGTTCTTC | TRBJ2-1 | TRBD2 | - | TRBV5-4
CASSSGASTGDTEAFF | TGCGCCAGCAGCTCGGGAGCCTCGACAGGGGACACTGAAGCTTTCTTT | TRBJ1-1 | TRBD1 | - | TRBV5-1
CASSLGTGGRNEQFF | TGTGCCAGCAGTTTAGGGACAGGGGGTCGGAATGAGCAGTTCTTC | TRBJ2-1 | TRBD1 | - | TRBV28
CASSPPPRSTDTQYF | TGTGCCAGCTCACCACCGCCCAGAAGCACAGATACGCAGTATTTT | TRBJ2-3 | - | - | TRBV18
CASTEVGTGDYGYTF | TGTGCCAGCACTGAAGTGGGGACAGGGGACTATGGCTACACCTTC | TRBJ1-2 | TRBD1 | - | TRBV6-1
CASSPTTLGYGYTF | TGTGCCAGCAGCCCTACTACACTCGGATATGGCTACACCTTC | TRBJ1-2 | - | - | TRBV14
CASSLERIALSYEQYF | TGTGCCAGCAGCTTAGAAAGGATAGCGCTATCCTACGAGCAGTACTTC | TRBJ2-7 | - | few | TRBV11-2
CASSQRLVRTDTQYF | TGTGCCAGCAGCCAACGACTAGTTAGGACAGATACGCAGTATTTT | TRBJ2-3 | - | - | TRBV5-6
CASGTSGRGMETQYF | TGTGCCAGCGGGACTAGCGGGAGGGGTATGGAGACCCAGTACTTC | TRBJ2-5 | TRBD2 | - | TRBV6-1
CASQDRVSGANVLTF | TGTGCCAGCCAGGACAGGGTCTCTGGGGCCAACGTCCTGACTTTC | TRBJ2-6 | TRBD1 | - | TRBV28
CASCGGGTIYEQYF | TGTGCCAGCTGTGGGGGCGGCACGATCTACGAGCAGTACTTC | TRBJ2-7 | - | - | TRBV6-6
CASSQARGIDEKLFF | TGTGCCAGCAGCCAAGCGCGGGGGATAGATGAAAAACTGTTTTTT | TRBJ1-4 | - | few | TRBV4-2
CAWTRQNTGELFF | TGTGCCTGGACCCGACAGAACACCGGGGAGCTGTTTTTT | TRBJ2-2 | - | - | TRBV30
CASSWGQTNTEAFF | TGCGCCAGCAGCTGGGGACAGACGAACACTGAAGCTTTCTTT | TRBJ1-1 | TRBD1 | - | TRBV5-1
CASRPLIQVNTEAFF | TGTGCCAGCAGACCCTTAATACAGGTTAACACTGAAGCTTTCTTT | TRBJ1-1 | - | - | TRBV28
CASSRTGTEAFF | TGTGCCAGTAGTAGGACTGGGACTGAAGCTTTCTTT | TRBJ1-1 | - | - | TRBV19
CASSLASGTFSYEQYF | TGTGCCAGCAGTTTGGCTAGCGGGACCTTCTCCTACGAGCAGTACTTC | TRBJ2-7 | TRBD2 | - | TRBV28
CASSSQRLNTGELFF | TGTGCCAGTAGTTCCCAGCGGCTGAACACCGGGGAGCTGTTTTTT | TRBJ2-2 | - | - | TRBV19
CASSLVSGGLYNEQFF | TGCGCCAGCAGCTTGGTCTCCGGGGGGCTCTACAATGAGCAGTTCTTC | TRBJ2-1 | - | - | TRBV5-1
CASRQYAGGRDTQYF | TGTGCCAGCAGGCAGTACGCAGGGGGCCGGGATACGCAGTATTTT | TRBJ2-3 | TRBD1 | - | TRBV11-2
CASELESGTRGNEQFF | TGCGCCAGCGAATTGGAATCCGGGACTAGAGGCAATGAGCAGTTCTTC | TRBJ2-1 | TRBD2 | - | TRBV5-1
CASSLSVLAGKGGETQYF | TGTGCCAGCAGCTTATCCGTACTAGCGGGAAAGGGAGGGGAGACCCAGTACTTC | TRBJ2-5 | TRBD2 | - | TRBV13
CASSLGDRDTEAFF | TGTGCCAGTAGTCTCGGGGACAGGGACACTGAAGCTTTCTTT | TRBJ1-1 | TRBD1 | - | TRBV19
CASSYPGTGYAHEQYF | TGTGCCAGCAGTTACCCTGGGACAGGGTATGCCCACGAGCAGTACTTC | TRBJ2-7 | TRBD1 | - | TRBV6-6
CASSAGQGYSSGANVLTF | TGTGCCAGCAGTGCGGGACAGGGATACTCCTCTGGGGCCAACGTCCTGACTTTC | TRBJ2-6 | TRBD1 | once | TRBV6-1
CASSWTGFGYTF | TGTGCCAGCAGTTGGACAGGGTTTGGCTACACCTTC | TRBJ1-2 | TRBD1 | - | TRBV28
CASSPPQGMSTDTQYF | TGTGCCAGCTCACCTCCCCAGGGAATGAGCACAGATACGCAGTATTTT | TRBJ2-3 | - | - | TRBV18
CASSSSTGVLETQYF | TGTGCTAGCAGCTCGAGTACAGGGGTTTTAGAGACCCAGTACTTC | TRBJ2-5 | TRBD1 | - | TRBV7-7
CASSRGTVYEQYF | TGTGCCAGCTCGAGGGGGACAGTCTACGAGCAGTACTTC | TRBJ2-7 | TRBD1 | - | TRBV6-5
CASSRRGSGANVLTF | TGCGCCAGCAGCAGGCGGGGCTCTGGGGCCAACGTCCTGACTTTC | TRBJ2-6 | - | once | TRBV5-1
CASARDRVDTGELFF | TGTGCTAGTGCCCGAGACAGGGTCGACACCGGGGAGCTGTTTTTT | TRBJ2-2 | TRBD1 | - | TRBV12-5
CASSVSLDQETQYF | TGTGCCAGCAGCGTATCACTAGACCAAGAGACCCAGTACTTC | TRBJ2-5 | - | - | TRBV9
CASGGLAAQETQYF | TGTGCCAGCGGTGGGCTAGCGGCCCAAGAGACCCAGTACTTC | TRBJ2-5 | TRBD2 | - | TRBV6-5
CASRAIGLQLETQYF | TGTGCCAGCAGGGCCATAGGATTACAGCTAGAGACCCAGTACTTC | TRBJ2-5 | - | - | TRBV28
CASSSFGTGGHEQYF | TGTGCCAGCAGCTCGTTCGGGACAGGGGGCCACGAGCAGTACTTC | TRBJ2-7 | TRBD1 | - | TRBV7-3
CASRGGGRATEQFF | TGTGCCAGCCGGGGCGGCGGGAGGGCCACTGAGCAGTTCTTC | TRBJ2-1 | TRBD2 | once | TRBV6-6
CASSLGVRGPNQPQHF | TGTGCCAGCAGCTTGGGGGTTAGGGGGCCTAATCAGCCCCAGCATTTT | TRBJ1-5 | TRBD1 | - | TRBV5-8